Each of the 28 T cell receptor beta chains below was sequenced from the same sample in a study of blood T cell repertoires in COVID-19. Libraries were prepared by immunoSEQ multiplex PCR; TCRdb keeps only in-frame clonotypes and omits some of them. This sample has over 120,000 clones, with 70% to 80% found just once. The sample comprised peripheral blood. The receptors were gathered from a woman aged 70-85 years with COVID-19, enrolled during active disease.

The chain employs TRBV21-1 and TRBJ1-3; the table gives TRBD1 as D, unverified against the DNA. TRBV21-1 is an annotated pseudogene. This CDR3 spans 16 amino acids. The DNA of the CDR3 is TGTGCCCTTGCCCCTAAAAGGGGTCTCGGTGGAAACACCATATATTTT. It translates to CALAPKRGLGGNTIYF.

The chain links TRBV5-1 to TRBJ1-1; 8 bases fit TRBD1. Germline trimming cut 5 bases from V and 5 bases from J; bases unmatched to any gene: 8. Germline CDR1 is SGHRS and CDR2 is YFSETQ. The CDR3 runs to 14 residues. CDR3 region: CASSSGQGLTEAFF. Here the CDR3 DNA reads TGCGCCAGCAGTTCCGGACAGGGCCTTACTGAAGCTTTCTTT.

The chain combines TRBV5-1 with TRBJ1-6; D may be TRBD1 (5 bases). The germline V gene has CDR1 SGHRS and CDR2 YFSETQ. The CDR3 has 15 amino acids. The ends were cut back, 4 bases at V and 9 bases at J, with 17 bases in the middle. CDR3 in DNA: TGCGCCAGCAGCATCGACACAGGCCAGGCTTCACCCCTCCACTTT. Translating it yields CASSIDTGQASPLHF.

This clone was recorded only once. V and J are TRBV5-6 and TRBJ2-5; a weak D match, TRBD1 (5 bases). V lost 0 bases and J lost 1, with 10 bases in between. The V gene's germline CDR1 is SGHDT and CDR2 YYEEEE. The CDR3 length is 15 residues. The CDR3 DNA follows: TGTGCCAGCAGCTTGGTCGACAGATTCCAAGAGACCCAGTACTTC. Translated: CASSLVDRFQETQYF.

The rearrangement joins TRBV28 to TRBJ2-7; 8 bases map to TRBD2. The CDR3 is 12 amino acids. Germline loops: CDR1 MDHEN, CDR2 SYDVKM. The J segment lost 7 bases and the V segment lost 5 bases, leaving 4 bases of the junction unmatched. As DNA, the CDR3 is TGTGCCAGCAGTCGGGGGGGCCCTGAGCAGTACTTC. This codes for CASSRGGPEQYF.

The V gene is TRBV30, the J gene TRBJ2-7, with D unresolved. The CDR3 loop spans 14 amino acids. The V gene lost 8 bases and the J gene lost 0 bases, with 17 bases spanning the gap. Germline V lookup: CDR1 GTSNPN, CDR2 SVGIG (reference sequence). The DNA for the CDR3 is TGTGCCAGTACTACCATCAAGAGCTCCTACGAGCAGTACTTC. It is translated as CASTTIKSSYEQYF.

V is TRBV12-3 or TRBV12-4 and J is TRBJ1-2; TRBD1 is a possible D gene (5 bases). Trimming removed 4 bases at V and 2 bases at J, with 8 bases between. The CDR3 runs to 13 residues. This CDR3 reads CASSSGGNYGYTF. CDR3 nucleotides: TGTGCCAGCAGTTCCGGGGGAAACTATGGCTACACCTTC.

This chain links TRBV7-9 with TRBJ1-1; tentatively, D is TRBD1 (6 bases). V gave up 7 bases and J gave up 4 bases, with 28 bases separating them. Germline-derived CDR1 and CDR2 are SEHNR and FQNEAQ (reference sequence). CDR3 length: 18 amino acids. CDR3 sequence reads: CASIAGETGLGTRTEAFF. In DNA, the CDR3 is TGTGCCAGCATCGCGGGGGAGACAGGACTTGGTACCCGCACTGAAGCTTTCTTT.

This clone was recorded once. This chain links TRBV27 with TRBJ1-2; TRBD1 matches 10 bases. V lost 5 bases to trimming and J lost 8 bases; unmatched junction nucleotides: 11. Germline V lookup: CDR1 MNHEY, CDR2 SMNVEV (reference sequence). This CDR3 has 15 amino acids. The CDR3 loop reads CASSLTGGGVRGYTF. In DNA, the CDR3 is TGTGCCAGCAGTCTGACAGGGGGCGGGGTCAGGGGCTACACCTTC.

The rearrangement links TRBV2 to TRBJ1-2; D not certain. The germline gives CDR1 SNHLY, CDR2 FYNNEI. Trimming removed 4 bases from V and 3 bases from J, with 6 bases in between. The CDR3 sequence is 12 residues long. CDR3 coding DNA: TGTGCCAGCAGTGTGGAGGACTATGGCTACACCTTC. Protein product: CASSVEDYGYTF.

J is TRBJ2-5 and V is TRBV5-1; D not certain. CDR1 is SGHRS, CDR2 YFSETQ, per germline. V was clipped by 5 bases and J by 4 bases, with 9 bases between them. The CDR3 contains 12 residues. CDR3 loop: CASRQRTETQYF. CDR3 in DNA: TGCGCCAGCAGACAACGAACAGAGACCCAGTACTTC. Combining the CDR3 with reference TRBV5-1 and TRBJ2-5 gives the whole variable domain KAGVTQTPRYLIKTRGQQVTLSCSPISGHRSVSWYQQTPGQGLQFLFEYFSETQRNKGNFPGRFSGRQFSNSRSEMNVSTLELGDSALYLCASRQRTETQYFGPGTRLLVL.

The chain recombines TRBV5-1 with TRBJ2-5; 10 bases are shared with TRBD2. In germline, CDR1 is SGHRS, CDR2 YFSETQ. This CDR3 has 16 residues. The ends lost 5 bases at V and 2 bases at J; junction bases unmatched: 9. For the CDR3, the DNA is TGCGCCAGCAGACGGAGTCTAGCGGGGGCTCAAGAGACCCAGTACTTC. This encodes CASRRSLAGAQETQYF.

This chain connects TRBV7-2 to TRBJ2-7, with TRBD1 as a possible D gene (7 bases). Trimming pared 8 bases from V and 2 bases from J, leaving 16 bases between. CDR1 is SGHTA, CDR2 FQGNSA, per germline. The CDR3 contains 14 residues. CDR3 bases: TGTGCCAGCGGGAGGAGGGGGCCCCCCTACGAGCAGTACTTC. Encoded protein: CASGRRGPPYEQYF.

This clone appeared a few times. The chain couples TRBV4-1 to TRBJ1-1; D is possibly TRBD1 (5 bases). V shed 0 bases and J shed 5 bases, with 13 bases lying between them. Per the germline V gene, CDR1 is MGHRA and CDR2 is YSYEKL. This CDR3 is built from 15 residues. CDR3 amino acids: CASSQETGGRTEAFF. CDR3 bases: TGCGCCAGCAGCCAAGAGACGGGGGGAAGGACTGAAGCTTTCTTT.

The chain links TRBV11-3 to TRBJ2-7; 7 nucleotides agree with TRBD1. The CDR3 loop spans 14 amino acids. Germline values: CDR1 SGHNT, CDR2 YENEEA. With 5 bases clipped from V and 5 bases from J, the junction kept 9 bases outside the gene matches. CDR3 in amino acids: CASSQPTGIHEQYF. DNA for the CDR3: TGTGCCAGCAGCCAGCCGACAGGGATCCACGAGCAGTACTTC.

V and J are TRBV12-3 or TRBV12-4 and TRBJ2-2; no reliable D call. V lost 4 bases and J lost 5, with 8 bases in between. The CDR3 runs 13 residues. CDR3 coding DNA: TGTGCCAGCAGTTCCCAGGTGACCGGGGAGCTGTTTTTT. Its translation: CASSSQVTGELFF.

The rearrangement uses TRBV18 and TRBJ1-2; 7 bases agree with TRBD1. The CDR3 consists of 13 residues. The trim removed 2 bases at V and 5 bases at J, leaving 2 bases unmatched. Germline CDR1 and CDR2: KGHSH and LQKENI. The CDR3 nucleotides read TGTGCCAGCTCACCAATGGGACAGTATGGCTACACCTTC. It codes for CASSPMGQYGYTF.

The rearrangement joins TRBV6-2 or TRBV6-3 to TRBJ1-2, with 7 bases identical to TRBD1. The germline CDR1 and CDR2 sequences are MNHEY and SVGEGT. Germline trimming cut 4 bases from V and 4 bases from J; bases unmatched to any gene: 3. The CDR3 totals 13 residues. CDR3 in amino acids: CASSSTGIYGYTF. CDR3 DNA: TGTGCCAGCAGTTCGACAGGGATCTATGGCTACACCTTC.

This clone was picked up a small number of times. The rearrangement uses TRBV5-5 and TRBJ2-1; 10 bases map to TRBD2. Germline V gene lookup returns CDR1 SGHKS and CDR2 YYEKEE (reference sequence). This CDR3 has 15 residues. V was clipped by 4 bases and J by 2 bases; unmatched bases: 3. In DNA form, the CDR3 reads TGTGCCAGCAGCCGAGGACTAGCGGCCTACAATGAGCAGTTCTTC. This codes for CASSRGLAAYNEQFF. Full variable domain (missing parts from reference TRBV5-5 and TRBJ2-1): DAGVTQSPTHLIKTRGQQVTLRCSPISGHKSVSWYQQVLGQGPQFIFQYYEKEERGRGNFPDRFSARQFPNYSSELNVNALLLGDSALYLCASSRGLAAYNEQFFGPGTRLTVL.

The rearrangement joins TRBV7-9 to TRBJ1-4; a weak D match, TRBD1 (6 bases). This CDR3 is 16 amino acids long. The germline CDR1 and CDR2 sequences are SEHNR and FQNEAQ (reference sequence). V lost 2 bases and J lost 9, with 19 bases in between. The CDR3 is CASSLSRGGLMKKLFF. DNA of the CDR3: TGTGCCAGCAGCTTAAGCCGGGGGGGGCTTATGAAAAAACTGTTTTTT.

Only one count was recorded for this clone. The genes are TRBV28 and TRBJ1-2, with D hard to call. CDR3 size: 14 residues. V dropped 3 bases and J dropped 0 bases, with 8 bases sitting between them. Germline V lookup: CDR1 MDHEN, CDR2 SYDVKM. CDR3 amino acids: CASSFPTSNYGYTF. The CDR3 DNA follows: TGTGCCAGCAGTTTTCCCACTTCTAACTATGGCTACACCTTC.

The rearrangement links TRBV7-9 to TRBJ1-3, with TRBD1 matching 7 bases. V shed 6 bases and J 3 bases; nucleotides not matched to a gene: 20. Germline V lookup: CDR1 SEHNR, CDR2 FQNEAQ (reference sequence). The CDR3 is 19 amino acids. CDR3 bases: TGTGCCAGCAGGGGGAAAAGGGACAGAGAGGACCCTCTTGGAAACACCATATATTTT. The encoded protein is CASRGKRDREDPLGNTIYF.

This clone was seen only once. V gene TRBV5-1 combines with J gene TRBJ2-1; D may be TRBD2 (6 bases). V lost 6 bases, J lost 8 bases, and 18 bases lay in between. Germline V lookup: CDR1 SGHRS, CDR2 YFSETQ. The CDR3 covers 14 residues. CDR3 DNA: TGCGCCAGCAATTCGGGGGAGACTCGGGATGAGCAGTTCTTC. It yields the protein CASNSGETRDEQFF.

This clone was counted a few times. The DNA of the CDR3 is TGTGCCAGCAGCCCCACTTCAGGGTTCCACGAGCAGTACTTC. Translated, it gives CASSPTSGFHEQYF. This chain links TRBV9 with TRBJ2-7; possibly TRBD1 for D (5 bases). V was clipped by 4 bases and J by 5 bases, with 16 bases between them. Germline V gene data show CDR1 as SGDLS and CDR2 as YYNGEE. The CDR3 covers 14 residues. Drawing the rest from reference TRBV9 and TRBJ2-7, the complete variable domain is DSGVTQTPKHLITATGQRVTLRCSPRSGDLSVYWYQQSLDQGLQFLIQYYNGEERAKGNILERFSAQQFPDLHSELNLSSLELGDSALYFCASSPTSGFHEQYFGPGTRLTVT.

This chain connects TRBV4-1 to TRBJ1-1, with a tentative D call TRBD1 (6 bases). The germline gives CDR1 MGHRA, CDR2 YSYEKL. This CDR3 spans 13 amino acids. Trimming shortened V by 4 bases and J by 4 bases, and 10 bases separated the two germline ends. CDR3 protein: CASSRGGGTEAFF. CDR3 nucleotides: TGCGCCAGCAGCCGAGGGGGTGGCACTGAAGCTTTCTTT.

This clone was picked up one time. The J gene is TRBJ2-1, the V gene TRBV5-1; D is undetermined. The CDR3 runs to 15 residues. Germline CDR1 SGHRS, CDR2 YFSETQ. V was trimmed by 2 bases and J by 6 bases, leaving 15 bases between them. The DNA of the CDR3 is TGCGCCAGCAGCTTTACGGGTCGGCTGGGCAATGAGCAGTTCTTC. Translation: CASSFTGRLGNEQFF.

This clone has a handful of counts. The chain carries TRBV27 and TRBJ1-5; 7 nucleotides align to TRBD1. The germline V gene encodes CDR1 MNHEY and CDR2 SMNVEV (reference sequence). The CDR3 length is 14 residues. J lost 5 bases, V lost 3 bases, and 4 bases had no gene match. CDR3 residues: CASSLRQGDQPQHF. The CDR3 DNA is TGTGCCAGCAGTTTGAGACAGGGCGATCAGCCCCAGCATTTT.

This rearrangement joins TRBV28 to TRBJ1-4; D remains ambiguous. V was cut by 7 bases and J by 0 bases, with 9 bases left in between. Germline V CDR1 and CDR2: MDHEN, SYDVKM. The CDR3 runs to 14 residues. CDR3 protein: CASTKTPTNEKLFF. The CDR3 DNA sequence: TGTGCCAGCACCAAGACACCAACTAATGAAAAACTGTTTTTT.